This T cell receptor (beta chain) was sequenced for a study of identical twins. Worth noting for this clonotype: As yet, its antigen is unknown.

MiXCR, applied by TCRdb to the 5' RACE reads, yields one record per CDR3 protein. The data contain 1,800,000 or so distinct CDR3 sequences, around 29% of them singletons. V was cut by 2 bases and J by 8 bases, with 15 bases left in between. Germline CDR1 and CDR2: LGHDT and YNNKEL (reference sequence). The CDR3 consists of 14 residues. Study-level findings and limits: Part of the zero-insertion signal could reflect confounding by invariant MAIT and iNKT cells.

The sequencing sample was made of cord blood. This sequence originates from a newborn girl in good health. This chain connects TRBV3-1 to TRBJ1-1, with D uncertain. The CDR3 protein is CASSQPGWKVEAFF. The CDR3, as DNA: TGTGCCAGCAGCCAACCCGGGTGGAAAGTAGAAGCTTTCTTT.